The sequence of this T cell receptor (beta chain) was determined in a study of T cells expressing NK-cell markers. On this clonotype: The antigen is not known.

Regarding the study as a whole: Unclear, still, was the HCMV specificity of the expanded NKG2C+ T cell clones. Similarly, these clonotypes led the CD3+CD56-NKG2C+ fraction as well in several donors.

Generation of TCR beta cDNA was performed by 5'RACE template switching incorporating UMIs. TCRdb reanalyzed the 5' RACE reads, giving one entry per CDR3 protein sequence and no DNA. The sample holds 150,000 to 160,000 distinct CDR3 sequences. This clonotype originated in a woman between 50 and 59 years old in good health. Sequenced sample: blood T cells: a sorted CD56 or NKG2C T cell subset, CD4+ or CD8+ T cells, or bulk PBMC T cells (not recorded which).

The CDR3 loop is CASSLGGAGSNQPQHF. This chain uses TRBV7-8 with TRBJ1-5; the TRBD1 assignment by TCRdb is unverifiable without DNA. CDR3 length: 16 amino acids. Germline CDR1 SGHVS, CDR2 FQNEAQ. Full variable domain (remainder filled in from reference TRBV7-8 and TRBJ1-5): GAGVSQSPRYKVAKRGQDVALRCDPISGHVSLFWYQQALGQGPEFLTYFQNEAQLDKSGLPSDRFFAERPEGSVSTLKIQRTQQEDSAVYLCASSLGGAGSNQPQHFGDGTRLSIL.